These 3 T cell receptor beta chains were sequenced from one sample in a study of T cells after yellow fever vaccination. One entry per CDR3 protein results from TCRdb running MiXCR on the 5' RACE reads. Seen here are about 99,000 distinct CDR3 sequences, roughly 5.2% observed once, and the top ten hold more than 40%. The sequenced sample was CD8+ T cells sorted from PBMCs, obtained 10 days after the yellow fever booster vaccination. All receptors derive from a young man who received the YFV17D yellow fever vaccine.

The V call is TRBV10-1, the J call TRBJ2-2, with 9 bases fitting TRBD1. V was clipped by 7 bases and J by 4 bases; unmatched bases: 4. The germline gives CDR1 WNHNN, CDR2 SYGVQD (reference sequence). The CDR3 has 14 residues. DNA for the CDR3: TGCGCCAGCATGAAGACAGGGGGCACCGGGGAGCTGTTTTTT. Protein: CASMKTGGTGELFF.

This clonotype came up a few times. V is TRBV7-3 and J is TRBJ2-2, with TRBD1 matching over 7 bases. Germline V gene sequence: CDR1 SGHTA, CDR2 FQGTGA. The CDR3 spans 13 residues. J was trimmed by 15 bases and V by 5 bases; bases with no gene match: 12. In nucleotides, the CDR3 is TGTGCCAGCAGCCCCGACCCGACAGGGCTGATGTTTTTT. Its translation: CASSPDPTGLMFF.

The CDR3, as DNA: TGTGCCAGCAGTTACGGGGTAACGGTCAATGAGCAGTTCTTC. Its translation is CASSYGVTVNEQFF. The gene calls are TRBV6-6 and TRBJ2-1; D remains ambiguous. Germline lookup yields CDR1 MNHNY and CDR2 SVGAGI (reference sequence). Between the trimmed V and J ends, which lost 2 bases and 6 bases, there was a span of 11 bases. The CDR3 contains 14 residues.